The entry that follows covers one T cell receptor beta chain sequence. Its antigen is not yet known. Base quality data are lacking; no much larger clone is found one base away. Using the deep immunoSEQ assay, multiplex PCR amplified TCR CDR3 regions from genomic DNA. For each cell subset, the extracted genomic DNA was distributed evenly across all wells of several immunoSEQ 96-well plates, and each plate served as one replicate. Each replicate PCR for sorted subsets received approximately 200 ng genomic DNA, equal to 30,000 or so T cell genomes. The purified libraries were quantified using a Qubit 3.0 fluorometer, sized with a Bioanalyzer 2100, and then quantified again using the KAPA Library Quantification kit. Each immunoSEQ 96-well plate was sequenced on its own single-read 150-cycle Illumina NextSeq 550 flow cell. The authors' pipeline ran thus. Because only junctional sequences without quality scores were contained in the immunoSEQ output, filtering matching that applied to full-length reads could not be performed. Sequences were annotated with PyIR, a Python wrapper for IgBLAST v1.9, and V/J genes and CDR3 were assigned using IMGT germline references. Any read was removed if the V/J assignment was weak (E-value above 1e-6), the CDR3 was missing, or the read contained stop codons, out-of-frame junctions, or ambiguous translated residues. V3J clonotypes were defined as sequences sharing the same inferred V gene, J gene, and CDR3 amino acid sequence. To compute the percentage overlap between repertoires, the number of shared unique clonotypes was divided by the size of the smaller repertoire. Three approaches were used to assess repertoire richness: RTK rarefaction, the Chao1 estimator, and Recon v2.1 estimates of unobserved clonotypes. OLGA was used to compute generation probabilities for all TCRbeta clonotypes that the gDNA method yielded from a handful of donors. TCRdb re-hosts the immuneACCESS table, in-frame sequences only. Its copies lack some clones; in the studies checked, an unresolved V gene accounts for under half of them, and the cause for the rest is not known. D and trimming were read from the DNA, whereas the V and J calls and clone size are those reported in that table. For this sample there are about 700,000 clones; roughly 70% appear just once. Of the sample, over 1.5% is held by the ten largest clones.

Between the V and J ends, shortened by 7 bases and 2 bases respectively, the junction contains 20 bases. In the germline V gene, CDR1 corresponds to SNHLY and CDR2 to FYNNEI. Measured from the cysteine to the phenylalanine, the CDR3 is 16 residues long. The entry retains the CDR3 DNA only, 48 bases that are in frame from base 1. The donors were healthy, HIV-negative adults with no recently reported acute infections or vaccinations. All donors were Caucasian adults living in Nashville, Tennessee, USA. CD4+ T cells were enriched through magnetic negative selection, after which naive cells were positively selected on CD45RA and the remaining negative fraction served as the memory subset. Blood was obtained by leukapheresis, after which PBMCs were separated by Ficoll-Histopaque density gradient centrifugation and cryopreserved in liquid nitrogen vapor phase. Analytical flow cytometry was used to check the purity and quantity of every magnetically sorted T cell population. Genomic DNA was isolated from each sorted fraction and quantified by UV absorbance on a Nanodrop 2000c.

This sample is drawn from a study of shared clonotypes between healthy human individuals (dated by TCRdb to 2020 to 2022). For the study in its entirety: The cohort included three men and a couple of women between 18 and 49 years of age. For each donor, three plates each were used for CD4 naive and CD4 memory, two plates were used for CD8 naive, and one plate was used for CD8 memory. Blood TCR repertoires of a handful of healthy adults were deeply sequenced to estimate repertoire size and the extent of clonotype sharing between individuals. To increase sequencing depth and limit assay-specific biases, different laboratories used diverse techniques to prepare libraries and sequence TCR repertoires. Leukapheresis yielded between about 0.94 and 8.9 billion PBMCs per donor. Broad study findings and their caveats: Only blood was sampled, and tissue TCR repertoires likely differ from those in blood. When four donors were compared, the shared fraction of clonotypes was about 5.2% for naive CD4, around 4% for naive CD8, more than 2% for memory CD4, and roughly 0.4% for memory CD8. Rarefaction of sorted-subset datasets indicated incomplete sequencing despite the large sequencing depth. Clonotypes shared by all four sorted-subset donors showed higher generation probabilities than non-shared clonotypes. Estimated clonotype richness was generally larger for naive than for memory subsets. Pairwise subsampling led to the expectation that sequencing depth would affect the degree of clonotype sharing among donors. The small number of donors limited the genetic and exposure-history diversity represented.

The sequencing input was memory CD4+ T cells sorted from blood. This specimen's cell subset or site label, interpreted: CD45RA-negative fraction. The TCR sequence derives from a woman in her thirties in good health. The sequence joins TRBV2 to TRBJ1-1; TRBD1 might be the D gene, on 5 matching bases. The DNA sequence follows: TGTGCCAGCACACCCCGCAGACGGGGGGGTAACACTGAAGCTTTCTTT. The encoded protein is CASTPRRRGGNTEAFF.